This entry concerns a single T cell receptor beta chain. The data are from a study of blood T cell repertoires in COVID-19. With 2 bases removed from V and 13 bases from J, the gap between germline ends came to 11 bases. Germline-derived CDR1 and CDR2 are MNHEY and SVGEGT. The CDR3 totals 12 residues. Authors' methods: By means of reference gene primer amplification, nucleated cell counts were estimated. Method: immunoSEQ multiplex PCR; TCRdb's copy keeps in-frame clones and lacks some. That table supplies the V and J calls and clone size; D and trimming were determined from the DNA. This table has more than 100,000 clones, approximately 81% appearing once.

What was sequenced was peripheral blood. The chain couples TRBV6-2 or TRBV6-3 to TRBJ1-4; TRBD1 might be the D (6 bases). This TCR derives from a man in his 60s with acute or convalescent COVID-19. The CDR3 is CASSYRQGLLFF. The CDR3 DNA sequence: TGTGCCAGCAGTTACAGGCAGGGGCTACTGTTTTTT.